The present T cell receptor beta chain was sequenced within a study of chemoradiotherapy in HPV16-positive cancers. Study results and caveats: Non-HPV-specific T cells did not expand in tumors during treatment, whereas candidate HPV-specific clones and E7-related motifs did. Better recurrence-free survival went with HPV-responsive T-cell expansion in HPV16-positive patients.

The CDR3 is 16 amino acids. In germline, CDR1 is KGHSH, CDR2 LQKENI. Trimming took 1 base from V and 5 from J, leaving 15 bases between them. Remarks on this clone: Antigen specificity is unknown.

Using immunoSEQ multiplex PCR, the repertoire was profiled, and TCRdb retains in-frame clones only, with some absent. The table shows 500 to 650 clones, with around nine tenths occurring only once. The sample was tumor tissue, taken from a patient who underwent chemoradiotherapy. The chain combines TRBV18 with TRBJ2-1; D is unresolved. The TCR comes from a human donor with HPV-associated anogenital cancer. The CDR3 here is CASSPLAHVRNNEQFF. CDR3 sequence (DNA): TGTGCCAGCTCACCACTTGCGCACGTCCGTAACAATGAGCAGTTCTTC.